This T cell receptor (beta chain) stems from a study of multiple sclerosis patients with progressive multifocal leukoencephalopathy (dated by TCRdb to about 2019). With regard to the full study: Peripheral T and B cells were examined in MS patients who developed PML (4 under natalizumab, 1 after alemtuzumab) and in treated patients who did not develop PML. Longitudinal follow-up was performed in two natalizumab-treated patients who later developed PML, from before therapy through 6 and 12 months to PML onset. The goal was to find JC virus-specific or public T-cell expansions that arose at the time of PML onset.

What the study reported, not specific to this receptor: Given the small, descriptive cohort, it remained unclear whether the study findings reflect JC virus infection or general immunocompromise. The analysis covered only peripheral blood, although cerebrospinal fluid or brain lymphocytes might be more informative for natalizumab-associated PML. Only PML patients had TRB clones above 0.5% frequency, but the clones expanded at PML onset were already present before and during natalizumab therapy. At the time PML developed, no common TRBV or TRBJ gene usage or preferential TRBV-TRBJ pairings were detected. In most PML patients, lower normalized Shannon entropy suggested less diverse TRB repertoires, while the natalizumab-treated controls had values close to 1.

The meaning of the sample's time point label: time of PML onset. The sample's treatment or condition label, in plain terms: on natalizumab therapy at sampling. PML diagnosis was based on clinical and MRI findings and was confirmed by detection of JC virus DNA in cerebrospinal fluid. Among the natalizumab-treated patients, PML showed up after anywhere between roughly 15 and 56 months of natalizumab therapy. Every listed patient had earlier received interferon beta, and every PML patient was female. At the time of PML onset, T3 blood samples were collected. Ficoll-Hypaque density gradient centrifugation was used to isolate peripheral blood mononuclear cells. The CDR3 covers 14 residues, taking in both the cysteine and the phenylalanine. The retained sequence is limited to the CDR3, 42 bases, with the frame set at the first base. CDR1 and CDR2 are read off the germline V gene as SGHNT and YENEEA. The trim is 2 bases for V and 7 bases for J, with a gap of 11 bases between the germline ends.

TRB CDR3 regions were amplified from genomic DNA with the immunoSEQ two-step multiplex PCR at survey-level depth. Each PCR was spiked with synthetic inline TR CDR3 controls spanning all V-J pairings to estimate template counts and remove amplification bias. Reads were processed so that amplification and sequencing bias were reduced, and quantification was performed against synthetic TR CDR3 analogs. In the source study's methods: In ImmunoSEQ Analyzer, raw data were processed so that out-of-frame sequences and CDR3s with stop codons were removed, with gene names following IMGT nomenclature. Normalized Shannon entropy, defined as 1 minus Pielou's evenness, served as the summary measure of repertoire diversity. TRB sequences were considered identical only when V gene, J gene and CDR3 were shared. Public PML clonotypes were CDR3s found in two or more PML-onset samples but not found earlier, in controls, or in public databases. Skylign with the observed count method was used to analyze CDR3 amino acid composition at each position. Drawn from immuneACCESS, this table holds only the in-frame rearrangements with V and J called that TCRdb kept. Clones are partly lost; checked studies trace under half to an unresolved V gene and leave the rest unexplained. Clonal size and the V and J genes are those of that table, whereas D and trimming came from the DNA. This sample gives roughly 32,000 clones in total; about nine tenths of them show up just once. Approximately 5.2% of the sample comes from the top ten.

This clone was detected only once. Its antigen is still unknown. The sample holds no much larger clone one base away, and base qualities are not on file. The sequence is built from TRBV11-3 and TRBJ2-2; the D gene is perhaps TRBD1 or TRBD2, as each covers 5 bases. The source is a woman in her thirties or forties with progressive multifocal leukoencephalopathy. The specimen comprised PBMCs, sampled from a patient treated with natalizumab. The DNA reads as follows: TGTGCCAGCAGCTTATGGGGCGAGGGCGGGGAGCTGTTTTTT. Its coded protein is CASSLWGEGGELFF. Outside the CDR3, residues come from the reference TRBV11-3 and TRBJ2-2 proteins, so the full variable domain is: EAGVVQSPRYKIIEKKQPVAFWCNPISGHNTLYWYLQNLGQGPELLIRYENEEAVDDSQLPKDRFSAERLKGVDSTLKIQPAELGDSAVYLCASSLWGEGGELFFGEGSRLTVL.